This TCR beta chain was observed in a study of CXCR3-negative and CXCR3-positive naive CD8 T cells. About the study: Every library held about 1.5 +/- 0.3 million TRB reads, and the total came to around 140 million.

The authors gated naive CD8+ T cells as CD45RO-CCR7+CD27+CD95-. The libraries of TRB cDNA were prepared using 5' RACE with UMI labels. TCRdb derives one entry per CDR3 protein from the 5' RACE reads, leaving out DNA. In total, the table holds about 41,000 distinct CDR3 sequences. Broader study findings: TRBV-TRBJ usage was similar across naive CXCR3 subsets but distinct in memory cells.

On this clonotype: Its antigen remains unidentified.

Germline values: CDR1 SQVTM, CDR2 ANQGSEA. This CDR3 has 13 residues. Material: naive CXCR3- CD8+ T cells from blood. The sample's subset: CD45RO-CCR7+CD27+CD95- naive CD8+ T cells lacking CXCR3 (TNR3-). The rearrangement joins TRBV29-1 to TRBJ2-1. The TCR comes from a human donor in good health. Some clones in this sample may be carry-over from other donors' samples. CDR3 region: CSVEDPRYNEQFF.